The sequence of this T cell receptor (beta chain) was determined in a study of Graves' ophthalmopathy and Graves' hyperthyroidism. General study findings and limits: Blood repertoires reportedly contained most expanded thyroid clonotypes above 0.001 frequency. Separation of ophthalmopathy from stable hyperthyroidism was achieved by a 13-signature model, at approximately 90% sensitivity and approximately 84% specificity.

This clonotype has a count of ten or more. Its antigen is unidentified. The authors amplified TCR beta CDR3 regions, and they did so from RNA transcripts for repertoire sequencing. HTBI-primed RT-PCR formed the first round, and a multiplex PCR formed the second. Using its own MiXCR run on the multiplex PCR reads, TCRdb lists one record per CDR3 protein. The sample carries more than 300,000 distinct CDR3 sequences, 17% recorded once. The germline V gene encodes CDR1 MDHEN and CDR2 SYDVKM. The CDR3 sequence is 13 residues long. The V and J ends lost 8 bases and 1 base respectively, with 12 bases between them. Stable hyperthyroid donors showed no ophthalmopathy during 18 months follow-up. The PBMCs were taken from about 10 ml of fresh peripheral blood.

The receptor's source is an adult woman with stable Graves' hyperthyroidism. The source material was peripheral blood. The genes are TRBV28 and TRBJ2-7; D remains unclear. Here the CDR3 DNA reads TGTGCCAGCGACTCGGACGGTTCCTACGAGCAGTACTTC. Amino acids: CASDSDGSYEQYF. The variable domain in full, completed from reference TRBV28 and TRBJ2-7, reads DVKVTQSSRYLVKRTGEKVFLECVQDMDHENMFWYRQDPGLGLRLIYFSYDVKMKEKGDIPEGYSVSREKKERFSLILESASTNQTSMYLCASDSDGSYEQYFGPGTRLTVT.